The T cell receptor (beta chain) described here comes from a study of control samples from healthy donors and cancer patients. Clones were read by immunoSEQ multiplex PCR, and TCRdb kept only the in-frame ones, dropping some. The sample holds 150,000 to 200,000 clones; approximately 90% are singletons and the top ten take 12%. The sequencing input was blood. This clonotype was obtained from a man aged 25 to 40 in good health.

CDR3 in DNA: TGTGCCAGTAGAATTGGGAGTTCGAACACTGAAGCTTTCTTT. It encodes CASRIGSSNTEAFF. This chain uses TRBV19 with TRBJ1-1; D is unclear. Trimming took 6 bases from V and 1 from J, leaving 12 bases between them. This CDR3 has 14 amino acids. Germline V gene sequence: CDR1 LNHDA, CDR2 SQIVND (reference sequence).